This T cell receptor (beta chain) was observed in a study of graft-versus-host responses after intestinal transplantation. Looking at the study overall: Among the recipients, all got anti-thymocyte globulin induction and then tacrolimus and steroids for 3 to 4 years.

The CDR3 extends over 16 amino acids. From germline, CDR1 is MDHEN and CDR2 SYDVKM. Trimming took 2 bases from V and 2 from J, leaving 16 bases between them. Assay: immunoSEQ multiplex PCR; the TCRdb copy retains only in-frame clones and omits some. The table includes 25,000 to 30,000 clones, roughly 93% detected once. A word on this clone: Its cognate antigen is unknown.

Study-level results: The study associated peak circulating GvH clone levels with early post-transplant HvG declines.

The V call is TRBV28, the J call TRBJ2-7, with D perhaps TRBD1 (6 bases). The sequences come from PBMCs, collected around 63 days after intestinal transplant. The sequence was obtained from a human patient who received an intestinal transplant, so some T cells may come from the graft donor. CDR3 bases: TGTGCCAGCAGTTTAGGGCTCGGGACATCCCCCTACGAGCAGTACTTC. Its translation is CASSLGLGTSPYEQYF.